This entry is about one T cell receptor beta chain. The antigen is undetermined. V gave up 4 bases and J gave up 1 base; unmatched junction bases: 2. CDR1 and CDR2 (germline): SGHTA, FQGTGA. The CDR3 loop spans 15 amino acids. This sample stems from a study of T cells in localized non-small cell lung cancer. General observations from the study: There was an association of higher blood T cell density with longer overall survival. T cell clonality was highest in uninvolved adjacent lung, above tumor.

Repertoires were generated with immunoSEQ multiplex PCR, while TCRdb's copy carries only in-frame clones and drops some. The table shows over 65,000 clones, with roughly 83% occurring only once. This chain links TRBV7-3 with TRBJ2-3; 10 bases map to TRBD2. The sequence was collected from an older female donor with stage I lung adenocarcinoma. This specimen was peripheral blood, taken before any cancer treatment. The CDR3 sequence is CASSSSGRGTDTQYF. The CDR3 DNA reads as TGTGCCAGCAGCTCGAGCGGGAGGGGCACAGATACGCAGTATTTT.